This T cell receptor beta chain comes out of a study of T-cell reconstitution after alpha-beta-depleted transplantation in children. Findings and limits, study-wide: Reported findings indicate that, about two months after transplant, alpha-beta T cells came from several hundred expanded clones, which were derived from non-depleted graft cells.

Trimming took 5 bases from V and 2 from J, leaving 12 bases between them. The germline CDR1 and CDR2 sequences are SGHVS and FQNEAQ. This CDR3 comprises 14 residues. As it was prepared, the TCRbeta library received unique molecular identifiers. A single record per CDR3 protein comes from TCRdb applying MiXCR to the PCR reads. This sample carries 600,000 to 700,000 distinct CDR3 sequences, over 10% of them seen once, and the ten largest clones take 0.79%. Ten or more counts support this clonotype. No antigen is known for it. Sequenced material: PBMCs, taken before TCRalphabeta/CD19-depleted stem cell transplant. This chain connects TRBV7-8 to TRBJ1-2; D gene ambiguous. The clonotype comes from a girl aged 2-10 years with congenital amegakaryocytic thrombocytopenia, due to receive a stem cell transplant. CDR3 nucleotides: TGTGCCAGCAGCGTCGGGCCGGACAACTATGGCTACACCTTC. This encodes CASSVGPDNYGYTF. Looking up the rest from reference TRBV7-8 and TRBJ1-2 gives the full variable domain: GAGVSQSPRYKVAKRGQDVALRCDPISGHVSLFWYQQALGQGPEFLTYFQNEAQLDKSGLPSDRFFAERPEGSVSTLKIQRTQQEDSAVYLCASSVGPDNYGYTFGSGTRLTVV.